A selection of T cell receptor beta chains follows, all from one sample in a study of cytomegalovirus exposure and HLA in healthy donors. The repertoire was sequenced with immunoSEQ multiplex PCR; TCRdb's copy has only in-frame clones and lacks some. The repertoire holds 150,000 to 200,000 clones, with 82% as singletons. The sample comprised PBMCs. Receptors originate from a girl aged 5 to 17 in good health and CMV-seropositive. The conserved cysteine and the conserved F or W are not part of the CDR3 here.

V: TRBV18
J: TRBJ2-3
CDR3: ASSPLQDFTDTQY

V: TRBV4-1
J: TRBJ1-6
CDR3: ASSPTFAADSPLH

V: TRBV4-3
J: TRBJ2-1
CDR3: ASSQASKSLNEQF

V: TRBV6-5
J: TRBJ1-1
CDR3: ASSTDMNTEAF

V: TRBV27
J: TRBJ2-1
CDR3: ASGLAGEYNEQF

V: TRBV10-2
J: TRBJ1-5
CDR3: ASRGPGGNQPQH

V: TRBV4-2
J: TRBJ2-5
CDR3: ASSQSGARETQY

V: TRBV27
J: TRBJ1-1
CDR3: ASSLFGAFTEAF

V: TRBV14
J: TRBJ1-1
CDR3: ASRRIYSSLNTEAF

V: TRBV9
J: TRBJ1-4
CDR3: ASSVRDRGNEKLF

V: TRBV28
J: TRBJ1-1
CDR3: ASSSVRGWAMNTEAF

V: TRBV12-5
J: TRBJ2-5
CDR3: ASGPGTNGETQY

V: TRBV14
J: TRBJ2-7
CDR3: ASSPQDWTYEQY

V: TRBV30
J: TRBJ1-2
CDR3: AWDSETNYGYT

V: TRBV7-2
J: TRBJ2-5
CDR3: ASSFGGETQY

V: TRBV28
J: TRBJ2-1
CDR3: ASRPLGQGTYNEQF

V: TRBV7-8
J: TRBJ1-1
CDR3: ASTGDITEAF

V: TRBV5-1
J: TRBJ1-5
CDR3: ASSLEPQRGNQPQH

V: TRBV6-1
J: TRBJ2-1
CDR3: ASSLQGAGGNEQF

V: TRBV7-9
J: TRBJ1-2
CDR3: ASSLAGRWGYT

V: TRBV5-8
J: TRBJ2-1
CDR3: ASSLGQGYNEQF

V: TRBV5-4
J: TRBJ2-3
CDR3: ASSLRSGADTQY

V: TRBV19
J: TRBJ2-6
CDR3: ASSIGGTVSGANVLT

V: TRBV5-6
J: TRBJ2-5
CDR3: ASSLGQGGETQY

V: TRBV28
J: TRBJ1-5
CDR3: ASSLFRNSNQPQH

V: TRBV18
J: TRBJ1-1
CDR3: ASSPRRGQGGTEAF

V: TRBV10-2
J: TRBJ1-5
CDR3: ASSGRNNQPQH

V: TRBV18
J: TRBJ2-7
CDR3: ASSPGMVGAYEQY

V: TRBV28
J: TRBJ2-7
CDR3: ASSFRVGLEGGPFYEQY

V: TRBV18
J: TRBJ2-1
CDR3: ASSPGLAGEDEQF

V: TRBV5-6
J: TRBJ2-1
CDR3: ASSLRITGSYNEQF

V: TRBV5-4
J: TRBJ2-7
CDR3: ASTEQAGGYEQY

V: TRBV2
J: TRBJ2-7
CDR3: ASQGSGENEQY

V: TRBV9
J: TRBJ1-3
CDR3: ASSARTGDRNTIY

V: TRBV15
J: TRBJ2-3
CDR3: ATSMIPGRRAGTDTQY

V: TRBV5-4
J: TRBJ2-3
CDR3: ASSLAGGSTDTQY

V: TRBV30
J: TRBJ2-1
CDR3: AWSRRFGGGYNEQF

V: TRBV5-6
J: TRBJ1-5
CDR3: ASTKLGQGTYSNQPQH

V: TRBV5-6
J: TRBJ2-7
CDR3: ASSQGGRPHEQY

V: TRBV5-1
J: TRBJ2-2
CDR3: ASSFGLADRVIAGELF

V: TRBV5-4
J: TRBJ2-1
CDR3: ASSLKLNEQF

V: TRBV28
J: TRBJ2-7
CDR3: ASSLIRDEGYEQY

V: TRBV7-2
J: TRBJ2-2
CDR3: ASSLALTAGGNTGELF

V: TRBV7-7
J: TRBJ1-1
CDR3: ASSSDRDTEAF

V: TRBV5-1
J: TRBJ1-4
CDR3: ASSLEGAANEKLF

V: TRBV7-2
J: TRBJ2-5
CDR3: ASSLQLAGWETQY

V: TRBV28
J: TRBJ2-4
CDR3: ASSLQGDQNIQY

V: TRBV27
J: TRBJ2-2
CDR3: ASSTSGNTGELF

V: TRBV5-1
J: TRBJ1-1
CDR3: ASSLEDYMNTEAF

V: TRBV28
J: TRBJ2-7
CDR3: ASSLRGRGSYEQY